This is a list of T cell receptor beta chains from one sample in a study of cytomegalovirus exposure and HLA in healthy donors. Clones were sequenced by immunoSEQ multiplex PCR, and TCRdb holds only the in-frame ones, with some missing. The table shows around 250,000 clones, with 90% occurring only once. What was sequenced was PBMCs. These TCRs come from a woman under 30 in good health and CMV-seronegative. Both conserved end residues are part of each CDR3. A D gene is named only where the DNA matches it firmly.

len	v_gene	d_gene	j_gene	CDR3aa
16	TRBV28	-	TRBJ2-2	CASTNTGTTNTGELFF
14	TRBV10-2	TRBD2	TRBJ2-1	CASTEAGNYNEQFF
15	TRBV2	-	TRBJ2-1	CANEQTPGQFSEQFF
13	TRBV5-4	-	TRBJ1-3	CASSFERRDTIYF
14	TRBV9	-	TRBJ1-1	CASSVGQMNTEAFF
15	TRBV6-1	-	TRBJ2-1	CASSQGGSPYNEQFF
16	TRBV23-1	TRBD1	TRBJ1-5	CASSQSGTGRGQPQHF
16	TRBV11-1	TRBD1	TRBJ1-1	CASRPGTGVMNTEAFF
17	TRBV7-6	-	TRBJ2-2	CASSPHRAGRDTGELFF
13	TRBV28	-	TRBJ1-5	CASRSSSNQPQHF
19	TRBV27	TRBD1	TRBJ1-6	CASSLYPPQGRSGNSPLHF
17	TRBV13	TRBD2	TRBJ2-3	CASSLRASGAPIDTQYF
16	TRBV27	-	TRBJ1-5	CASSFGGAHSNQPQHF
15	TRBV9	TRBD2	TRBJ2-1	CASSGRGGNYNEQFF
14	TRBV6-6	-	TRBJ2-2	CASSSTGFPGELFF
14	TRBV5-1	-	TRBJ1-1	CASSLGAGNTEAFF
17	TRBV4-1	TRBD2	TRBJ2-1	CASSQVVAGGGYNEQFF
14	TRBV2	-	TRBJ2-3	CASKGGASVGTQYF